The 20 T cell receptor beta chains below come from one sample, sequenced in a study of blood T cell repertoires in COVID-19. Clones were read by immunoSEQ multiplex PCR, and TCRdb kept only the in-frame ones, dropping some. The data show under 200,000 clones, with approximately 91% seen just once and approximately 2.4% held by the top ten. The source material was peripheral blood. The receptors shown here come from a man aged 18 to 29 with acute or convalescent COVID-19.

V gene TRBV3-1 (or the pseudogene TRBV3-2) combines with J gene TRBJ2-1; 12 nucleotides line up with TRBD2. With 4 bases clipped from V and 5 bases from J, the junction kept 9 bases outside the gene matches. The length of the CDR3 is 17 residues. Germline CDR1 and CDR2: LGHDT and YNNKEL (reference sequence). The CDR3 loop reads CASSRPVGLAGNNEQFF. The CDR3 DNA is TGTGCCAGCAGCCGACCGGTCGGACTAGCGGGAAACAATGAGCAGTTCTTC.

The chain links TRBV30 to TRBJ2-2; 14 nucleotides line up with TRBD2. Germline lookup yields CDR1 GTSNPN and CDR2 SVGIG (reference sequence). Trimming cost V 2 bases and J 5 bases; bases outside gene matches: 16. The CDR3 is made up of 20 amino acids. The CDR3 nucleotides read TGTGCCTGGAGTTCCGGCGCCGGGACTAGCGGGAGTGTAAGGACCGGGGAGCTGTTTTTT. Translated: CAWSSGAGTSGSVRTGELFF.

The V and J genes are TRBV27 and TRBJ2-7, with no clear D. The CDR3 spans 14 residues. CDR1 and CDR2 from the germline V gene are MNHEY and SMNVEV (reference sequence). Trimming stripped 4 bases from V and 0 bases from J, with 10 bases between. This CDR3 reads CASSSYSSSYEQYF. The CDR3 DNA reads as TGTGCCAGCAGTTCCTACAGTAGCTCCTACGAGCAGTACTTC.

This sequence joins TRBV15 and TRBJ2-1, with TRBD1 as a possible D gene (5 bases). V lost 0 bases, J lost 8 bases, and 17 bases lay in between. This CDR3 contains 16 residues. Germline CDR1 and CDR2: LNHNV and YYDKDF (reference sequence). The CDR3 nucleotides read TGTGCCACCAGCAGAGATGTGGGGCAGCCCGTCGATGAGCAGTTCTTC. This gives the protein CATSRDVGQPVDEQFF.

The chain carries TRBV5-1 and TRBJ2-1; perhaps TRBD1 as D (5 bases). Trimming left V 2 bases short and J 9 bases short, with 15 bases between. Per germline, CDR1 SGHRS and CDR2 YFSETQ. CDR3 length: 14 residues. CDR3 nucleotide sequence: TGCGCCAGCAGCTTTGAGCTAGGGGCCACTGAGCAGTTCTTC. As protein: CASSFELGATEQFF.

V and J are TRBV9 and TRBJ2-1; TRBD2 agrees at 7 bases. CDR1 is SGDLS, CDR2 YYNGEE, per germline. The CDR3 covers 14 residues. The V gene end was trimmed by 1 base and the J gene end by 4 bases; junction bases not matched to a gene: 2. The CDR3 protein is CASSVQRGYNEQFF. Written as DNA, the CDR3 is TGTGCCAGCAGCGTACAGCGGGGATACAATGAGCAGTTCTTC.

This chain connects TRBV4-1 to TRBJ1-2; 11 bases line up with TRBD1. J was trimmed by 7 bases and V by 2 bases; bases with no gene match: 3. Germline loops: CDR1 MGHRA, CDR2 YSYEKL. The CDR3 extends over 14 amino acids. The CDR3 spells CASSQPGTGGGYTF. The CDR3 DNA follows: TGCGCCAGCAGCCAACCTGGGACAGGGGGTGGCTACACCTTC.

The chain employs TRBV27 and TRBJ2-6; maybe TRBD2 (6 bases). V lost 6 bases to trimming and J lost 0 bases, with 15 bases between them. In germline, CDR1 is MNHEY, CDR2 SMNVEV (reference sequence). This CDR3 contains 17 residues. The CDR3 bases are TGTGCCAGCAGCGTACCCGGGGGTACCTCTGGGGCCAACGTCCTGACTTTC. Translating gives CASSVPGGTSGANVLTF. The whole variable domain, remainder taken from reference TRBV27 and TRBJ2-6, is EAQVTQNPRYLITVTGKKLTVTCSQNMNHEYMSWYRQDPGLGLRQIYYSMNVEVTDKGDVPEGYKVSRKEKRNFPLILESPSPNQTSLYFCASSVPGGTSGANVLTFGAGSRLTVL.

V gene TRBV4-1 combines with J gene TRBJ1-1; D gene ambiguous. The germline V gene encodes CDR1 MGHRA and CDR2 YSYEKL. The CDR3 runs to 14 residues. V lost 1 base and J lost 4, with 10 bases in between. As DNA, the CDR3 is TGCGCCAGCAGCCAAGGGGAGGGAGGCACTGAAGCTTTCTTT. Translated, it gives CASSQGEGGTEAFF.

The CDR3 reads CASRSTGTNQPQHF. CDR3 coding DNA: TGTGCCAGCAGGTCGACAGGGACTAATCAGCCCCAGCATTTT. The chain carries TRBV11-2 and TRBJ1-5; 7 bases agree with TRBD1. Per germline, CDR1 SGHAT and CDR2 FQNNGV. V gave up 6 bases and J gave up 4 bases; unmatched junction bases: 6. This CDR3 has 14 residues. The full variable domain, with the rest looked up from reference TRBV11-2 and TRBJ1-5, is EAGVAQSPRYKIIEKRQSVAFWCNPISGHATLYWYQQILGQGPKLLIQFQNNGVVDDSQLPKDRFSAERLKGVDSTLKIQPAKLEDSAVYLCASRSTGTNQPQHFGDGTRLSIL.

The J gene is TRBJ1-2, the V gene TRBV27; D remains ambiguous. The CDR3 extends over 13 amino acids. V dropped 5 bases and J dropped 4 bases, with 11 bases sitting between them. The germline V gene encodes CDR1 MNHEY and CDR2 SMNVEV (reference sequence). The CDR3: CASSPSKSYGYTF. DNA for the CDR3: TGTGCCAGCAGTCCGAGCAAGTCCTATGGCTACACCTTC.

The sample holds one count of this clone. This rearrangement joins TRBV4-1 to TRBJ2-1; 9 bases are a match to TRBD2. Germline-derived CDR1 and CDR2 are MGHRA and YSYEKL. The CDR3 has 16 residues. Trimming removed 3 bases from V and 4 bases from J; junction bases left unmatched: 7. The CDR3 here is CASSQETSGHYNEQFF. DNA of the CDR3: TGCGCCAGCAGCCAGGAGACTAGCGGACATTACAATGAGCAGTTCTTC.

CDR3: CASSLDAGSGNTIYF. The CDR3 region has the DNA TGTGCCAGCAGCTTAGATGCGGGCAGTGGAAACACCATATATTTT. The gene calls are TRBV7-2 and TRBJ1-3; D is uncertain. Per germline, CDR1 SGHTA and CDR2 FQGNSA. The CDR3 loop spans 15 amino acids. Trimming shortened V by 1 base and J by 3 bases, and 10 bases separated the two germline ends.

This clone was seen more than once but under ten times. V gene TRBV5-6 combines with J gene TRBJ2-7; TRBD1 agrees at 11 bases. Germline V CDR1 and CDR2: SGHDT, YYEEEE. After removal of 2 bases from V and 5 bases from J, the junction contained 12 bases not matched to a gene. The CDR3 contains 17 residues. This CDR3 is CASSFRVPGQGENEQYF. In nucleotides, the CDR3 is TGTGCCAGCAGCTTCCGAGTCCCGGGACAGGGGGAAAACGAGCAGTACTTC. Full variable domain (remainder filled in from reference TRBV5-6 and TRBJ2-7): DAGVTQSPTHLIKTRGQQVTLRCSPKSGHDTVSWYQQALGQGPQFIFQYYEEEERQRGNFPDRFSGHQFPNYSSELNVNALLLGDSALYLCASSFRVPGQGENEQYFGPGTRLTVT.

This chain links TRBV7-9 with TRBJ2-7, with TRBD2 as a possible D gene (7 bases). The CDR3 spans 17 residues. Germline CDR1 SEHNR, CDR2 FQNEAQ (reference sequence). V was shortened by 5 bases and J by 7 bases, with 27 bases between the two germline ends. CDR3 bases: TGTGCCAGCAGCCGGGGGGCAGGGAAGATCGCTACCTCGGAGCAGTACTTC. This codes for CASSRGAGKIATSEQYF.

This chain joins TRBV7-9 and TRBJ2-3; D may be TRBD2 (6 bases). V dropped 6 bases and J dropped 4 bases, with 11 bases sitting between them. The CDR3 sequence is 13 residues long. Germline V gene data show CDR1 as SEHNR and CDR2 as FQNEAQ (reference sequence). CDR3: CASSREAADTQYF. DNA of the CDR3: TGTGCCAGCAGTAGGGAGGCGGCAGATACGCAGTATTTT.

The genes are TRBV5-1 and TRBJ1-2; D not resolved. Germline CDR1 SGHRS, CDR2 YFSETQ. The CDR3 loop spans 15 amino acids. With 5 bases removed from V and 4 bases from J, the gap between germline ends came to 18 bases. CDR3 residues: CASSFDGEPGYGYTF. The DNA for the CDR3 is TGCGCCAGCAGTTTCGACGGAGAGCCGGGCTATGGCTACACCTTC.

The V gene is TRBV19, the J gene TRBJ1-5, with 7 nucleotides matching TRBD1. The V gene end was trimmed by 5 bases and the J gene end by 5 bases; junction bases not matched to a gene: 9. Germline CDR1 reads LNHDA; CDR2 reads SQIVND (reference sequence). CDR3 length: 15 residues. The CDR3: CASSPWTGGYQPQHF. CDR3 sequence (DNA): TGTGCCAGTAGTCCCTGGACAGGAGGTTATCAGCCCCAGCATTTT.

The CDR3 loop reads CASRENLAGGLLDTQYF. The DNA for the CDR3 is TGTGCCAGCAGGGAGAATCTAGCGGGGGGGCTTCTGGATACGCAGTATTTT. The genes are TRBV2 and TRBJ2-3; TRBD2 matches 12 bases. V shed 6 bases, J shed 6 bases, and the junction held 13 bases outside the gene matches. The germline V gene encodes CDR1 SNHLY and CDR2 FYNNEI. The CDR3 runs 17 residues.

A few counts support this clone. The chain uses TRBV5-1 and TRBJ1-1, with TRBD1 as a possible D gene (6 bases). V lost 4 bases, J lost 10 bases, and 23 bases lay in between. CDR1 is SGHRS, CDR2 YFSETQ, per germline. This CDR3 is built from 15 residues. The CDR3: CASSPEQGPKSPAFF. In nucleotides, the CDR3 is TGCGCCAGCAGCCCGGAACAGGGCCCTAAGTCCCCAGCTTTCTTT.